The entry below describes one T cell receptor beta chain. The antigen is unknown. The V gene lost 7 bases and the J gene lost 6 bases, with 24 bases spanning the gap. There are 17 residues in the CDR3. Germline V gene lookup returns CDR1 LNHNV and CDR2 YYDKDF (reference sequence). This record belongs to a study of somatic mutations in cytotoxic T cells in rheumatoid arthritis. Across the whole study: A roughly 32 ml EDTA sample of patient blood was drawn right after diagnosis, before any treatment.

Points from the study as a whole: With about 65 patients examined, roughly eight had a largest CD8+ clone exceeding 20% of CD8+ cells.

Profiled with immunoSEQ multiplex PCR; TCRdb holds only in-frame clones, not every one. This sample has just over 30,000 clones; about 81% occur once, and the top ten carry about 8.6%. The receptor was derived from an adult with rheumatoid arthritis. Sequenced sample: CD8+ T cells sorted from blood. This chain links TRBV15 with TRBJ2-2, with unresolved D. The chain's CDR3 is CATTGLIGPVWSGELFF. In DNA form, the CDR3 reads TGTGCCACCACGGGCCTCATCGGGCCCGTATGGTCCGGGGAGCTGTTTTTT.